Listed below are T cell receptor beta chains from one sample, sequenced in a study of Tregs in tolerant kidney transplant recipients. Data came from immunoSEQ multiplex PCR; TCRdb stores just in-frame clones and leaves some out. The data contain about 90,000 clones, approximately 93% of them singletons. Sequencing used CD4+ T cells from blood (PBMCs), obtained 12 months after the transplant. The receptor source for this set is a human patient who received a combined kidney and bone marrow transplant. Some of the T cells might come from the graft donor. Both conserved end residues are part of each CDR3. Each record gives: D gene, V gene, J gene, clone size, CDR3 protein, CDR3 DNA. The D gene is left open where the match is weak. Size is omitted from some rows. Given values are once, few, many or a class for expanded clones.

-,TRBV6-6,TRBJ2-3,-,CASSSQVLGTQYF,TGTGCCAGCAGCTCCCAGGTATTGGGTACGCAGTATTTT
-,TRBV28,TRBJ1-5,-,CASSLLTGLSNQPQHF,TGTGCCAGCAGTTTATTAACAGGGTTGTCCAATCAGCCCCAGCATTTT
TRBD2,TRBV7-9,TRBJ2-1,-,CASRDRGLSQNEQFF,TGTGCCAGCAGGGATAGGGGACTATCACAGAATGAGCAGTTCTTC
-,TRBV7-2,TRBJ2-3,-,CASSLIETDTQYF,TGTGCCAGCAGCTTAATAGAAACAGATACGCAGTATTTT
TRBD1,TRBV14,TRBJ2-1,-,CASSPWQGALKEQFF,TGTGCCAGCAGCCCCTGGCAGGGGGCCCTTAAGGAGCAGTTCTTC
-,TRBV7-3,TRBJ2-5,-,CASSKFGETQYF,TGTGCCAGCAGCAAGTTCGGGGAGACCCAGTACTTC
TRBD1,TRBV7-9,TRBJ1-2,-,CASSLAGTAFRFYGYTF,TGTGCCAGCAGCTTAGCCGGGACAGCGTTCCGATTCTATGGCTACACCTTC
TRBD2,TRBV5-1,TRBJ2-1,-,CASSGGDSYNEQFF,TGCGCCAGCAGCGGGGGGGACTCCTACAATGAGCAGTTCTTC
TRBD1,TRBV28,TRBJ1-2,-,CASSFDRGYGYTF,TGTGCCAGCAGTTTTGACAGGGGATATGGCTACACCTTC
TRBD2,TRBV7-9,TRBJ2-3,-,CRSGGGDTQYF,TGTAGGAGCGGGGGGGGAGATACGCAGTATTTT
TRBD2,TRBV18,TRBJ2-7,-,CASSPRLAGWYEQYF,TGTGCCAGCTCACCCCGACTAGCGGGATGGTACGAGCAGTACTTC
-,TRBV6-1,TRBJ2-3,-,CASSEFHRLTDTQYF,TGTGCCAGCAGTGAATTCCACAGACTAACAGATACGCAGTATTTT
TRBD2,TRBV7-3,TRBJ2-7,-,CASSLKGPLAGETYEQYF,TGTGCCAGCAGCTTAAAGGGCCCCCTAGCGGGGGAGACCTACGAGCAGTACTTC
-,TRBV11-3,TRBJ2-3,-,CASSLRGTDTQYF,TGTGCCAGCAGCTTAAGAGGCACAGATACGCAGTATTTT
TRBD2,TRBV6-5,TRBJ2-1,-,CASSFLAGGYNEQFF,TGTGCCAGCAGTTTCCTAGCGGGAGGATACAATGAGCAGTTCTTC
TRBD1,TRBV18,TRBJ2-1,-,CASSPTGENEQFF,TGTGCCAGCTCACCTACAGGGGAGAATGAGCAGTTCTTC
-,TRBV6-5,TRBJ1-3,-,CASSLTGFNTIYF,TGTGCCAGCAGTTTGACGGGGTTTAACACCATATATTTT
TRBD1,TRBV5-6,TRBJ2-5,-,CASSLLGRQGGETQYF,TGTGCCAGCAGCTTGCTGGGACGACAGGGCGGAGAGACCCAGTACTTC
-,TRBV7-9,TRBJ1-2,-,CASIPRTFYGYTF,TGTGCCAGCATCCCCCGGACATTCTATGGCTACACCTTC
-,TRBV7-2,TRBJ1-2,-,CASSWLVQGSGYTF,TGTGCCAGCAGCTGGCTCGTCCAGGGTTCGGGCTACACCTTC
TRBD2,TRBV7-2,TRBJ2-7,-,CASSLTSGSSYEQYF,TGTGCCAGCAGCTTAACTAGCGGGAGCTCCTACGAGCAGTACTTC
-,TRBV10-3,TRBJ1-6,once,CAISDGYNSPLHF,TGTGCCATCAGCGACGGGTATAATTCCCCCCTCCACTTT
TRBD1,TRBV6-4,TRBJ2-2,-,CASSGGQGNTGELFF,TGTGCCAGCAGTGGGGGACAGGGCAACACCGGGGAGCTGTTTTTT
TRBD1,TRBV9,TRBJ1-4,-,CASSARQGAFGDEKLFF,TGTGCCAGCAGCGCCCGACAGGGGGCTTTTGGGGATGAAAAACTGTTTTTT
-,TRBV4-1,TRBJ1-5,-,CASRRSHLTGNSNQPQHF,TGCGCCAGCCGCCGGAGCCATTTGACAGGTAATAGCAATCAGCCCCAGCATTTT
-,TRBV7-2,TRBJ2-7,-,CASSLAGGATYEQYF,TGTGCCAGCAGCTTAGCGGGGGGGGCAACCTACGAGCAGTACTTC
-,TRBV14,TRBJ2-1,once,CASSQVGLPYNEQFF,TGTGCCAGCAGCCAAGTTGGACTACCTTACAATGAGCAGTTCTTC
TRBD2,TRBV5-1,TRBJ2-5,-,CASSPGLVSQETQYF,TGCGCCAGCAGCCCGGGACTAGTTTCACAAGAGACCCAGTACTTC
-,TRBV5-1,TRBJ2-5,-,CASSLVSGLETQYF,TGCGCCAGCAGCTTGGTTTCGGGGTTGGAGACCCAGTACTTC
-,TRBV25-1,TRBJ2-7,-,CASSGSKNEQYF,TGTGCCAGCAGTGGGAGCAAGAACGAGCAGTACTTC
-,TRBV4-1,TRBJ2-7,-,CASSQDRDPTSYEQYF,TGCGCCAGCAGCCAAGATCGCGATCCGACTTCCTACGAGCAGTACTTC
-,TRBV19,TRBJ1-5,-,CASRQAHSNQPQHF,TGTGCCAGCAGACAAGCACATAGCAATCAGCCCCAGCATTTT
-,TRBV7-6,TRBJ1-2,-,CASSPGHGRYGYTF,TGTGCCAGCAGCCCGGGACACGGGCGGTATGGCTACACCTTC
TRBD1,TRBV11-1,TRBJ2-3,-,CASSFSRTGGIPTDTQYF,TGTGCCAGCAGCTTTTCAAGGACAGGGGGCATACCCACAGATACGCAGTATTTT
-,TRBV7-6,TRBJ1-3,-,CASSLGLSGNTIYF,TGTGCCAGCAGCTTAGGGCTCTCTGGAAACACCATATATTTT
-,TRBV2,TRBJ2-5,-,CASSFPGGAGETQYF,TGTGCCAGCAGCTTCCCCGGAGGGGCCGGGGAGACCCAGTACTTC
-,TRBV5-4,TRBJ2-6,-,CASSLVGVSGANVLTF,TGTGCCAGCAGCTTAGTCGGGGTATCTGGGGCCAACGTCCTGACTTTC
-,TRBV10-3,TRBJ1-1,-,CAISELVETEAFF,TGTGCCATCAGTGAGCTTGTAGAGACTGAAGCTTTCTTT
-,TRBV7-2,TRBJ1-1,-,CASSLIAQLNTEAFF,TGTGCCAGCAGCTTAATTGCACAGCTGAACACTGAAGCTTTCTTT
TRBD2,TRBV6-1,TRBJ2-1,-,CASSTLAGGRDEQFF,TGTGCCAGCAGTACCCTAGCGGGGGGGCGGGATGAGCAGTTCTTC
-,TRBV27,TRBJ1-1,-,CASSLDEGTEAFF,TGTGCCAGCAGTTTAGATGAGGGTACTGAAGCTTTCTTT
-,TRBV11-1,TRBJ1-1,-,CASSLARNTEAFF,TGTGCCAGCAGCTTAGCGCGGAACACTGAGGCTTTCTTT
TRBD1,TRBV19,TRBJ1-2,-,CASSIRDSGYTF,TGTGCCAGTAGTATCCGGGACAGTGGCTACACCTTC
TRBD2,TRBV7-2,TRBJ2-1,-,CASSTSSGRSYNEQFF,TGTGCCAGCAGCACATCTAGCGGGAGATCCTACAATGAGCAGTTCTTC
TRBD1,TRBV28,TRBJ2-7,-,CASKPPGQGDYEQYF,TGTGCCAGCAAACCTCCGGGACAGGGGGACTACGAGCAGTACTTC
TRBD2,TRBV5-1,TRBJ2-1,-,CASSHAGGAGGPFSYNEQFF,TGCGCCAGCAGCCACGCCGGGGGAGCGGGGGGGCCGTTTTCCTACAATGAGCAGTTCTTC
TRBD2,TRBV5-1,TRBJ2-3,-,CASSKIRLADSTDTQYF,TGCGCCAGCAGCAAAATCCGACTAGCGGATAGCACAGATACGCAGTATTTT
-,TRBV4-1,TRBJ2-2,-,CASSQDMHRVNTGELFF,TGCGCCAGCAGCCAAGATATGCACAGGGTTAACACCGGGGAGCTGTTTTTT
TRBD1,TRBV12-5,TRBJ2-1,-,CAIPLTGARGEQFF,TGTGCTATTCCGTTGACAGGGGCCCGAGGGGAGCAGTTCTTC
TRBD1,TRBV5-1,TRBJ2-5,-,CASRRISTGQLASETQYF,TGCGCCAGCAGACGAATATCGACGGGACAGCTCGCATCGGAGACCCAGTACTTC
-,TRBV27,TRBJ1-6,-,CASSLSGRFYNSPLHF,TGTGCCAGCAGTTTATCAGGCAGGTTCTATAATTCACCCCTCCACTTT
TRBD1,TRBV19,TRBJ1-2,-,CASSISKDRRHGYTF,TGTGCCAGTAGTATCTCAAAGGACAGGCGGCATGGCTACACCTTC
-,TRBV4-3,TRBJ1-3,-,CASSRGGPGNTIYF,TGCGCCAGCAGCCGGGGGGGGCCTGGAAACACCATATATTTT
TRBD2,TRBV9,TRBJ2-1,-,CASSVGTSGGNEQFF,TGTGCCAGCAGCGTAGGGACTAGCGGGGGCAATGAGCAGTTCTTC
-,TRBV29-1,TRBJ2-3,few,CSVEGGLGITDTQYF,TGCAGCGTTGAAGGAGGGCTGGGGATCACAGATACGCAGTATTTT